This T cell receptor beta chain was observed in a study of lymphopenia after photon versus proton radiotherapy. Study-wide results and caveats: A bigger post-nadir fall in TCR diversity correlated inversely with survival time in deceased patients. Relative stability marked proton patients; photon patients lost diversity and naive cells. Only patients who died were analyzed for survival; proton advantage is unproven.

On this clone itself: Its cognate antigen is unknown.

Germline V gives CDR1 MNHEY, CDR2 SMNVEV (reference sequence). The CDR3 extends over 11 amino acids. The junction had 6 bases not matched to a gene; V was cut back by 10 bases and J by 6 bases. Some clones are missing from TCRdb's copy, which holds only in-frame ones; the method was immunoSEQ multiplex PCR. The profile shows about 70,000 clones, 92% of them singletons. The sample in question was peripheral blood, obtained from a patient treated with photon-based radiotherapy. This TCR was recovered from a woman in her thirties or forties with cholangiocarcinoma. This chain connects TRBV27 to TRBJ2-7; 7 bases fit TRBD1. CDR3 residues: CANRTGLEQYF. CDR3 in DNA: TGTGCCAACAGGACAGGCCTCGAGCAGTACTTC.